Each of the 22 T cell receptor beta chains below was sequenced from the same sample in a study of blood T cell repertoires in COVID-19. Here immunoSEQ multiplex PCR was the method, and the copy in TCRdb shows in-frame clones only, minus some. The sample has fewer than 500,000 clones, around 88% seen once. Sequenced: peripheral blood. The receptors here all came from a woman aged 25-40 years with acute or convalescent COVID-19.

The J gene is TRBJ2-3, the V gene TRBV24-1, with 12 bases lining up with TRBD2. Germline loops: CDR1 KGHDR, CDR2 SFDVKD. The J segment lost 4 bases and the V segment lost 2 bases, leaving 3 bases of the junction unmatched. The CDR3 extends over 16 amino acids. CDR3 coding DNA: TGTGCCACCAGTGATTGGACTAGCGGGGAGTCAGATACGCAGTATTTT. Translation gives CATSDWTSGESDTQYF.

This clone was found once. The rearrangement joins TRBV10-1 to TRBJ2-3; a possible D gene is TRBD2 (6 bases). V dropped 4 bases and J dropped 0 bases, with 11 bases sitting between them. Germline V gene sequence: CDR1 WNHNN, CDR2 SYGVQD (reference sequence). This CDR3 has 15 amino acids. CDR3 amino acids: CASSANSGSTDTQYF. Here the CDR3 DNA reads TGCGCCAGCAGTGCTAATAGCGGAAGCACAGATACGCAGTATTTT.

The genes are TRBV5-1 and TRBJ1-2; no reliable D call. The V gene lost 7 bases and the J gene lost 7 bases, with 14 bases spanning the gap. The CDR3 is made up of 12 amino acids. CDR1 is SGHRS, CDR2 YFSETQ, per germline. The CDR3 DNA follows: TGCGCCAGCGCCCAGGCGGGTGGTGGCTACACCTTC. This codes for CASAQAGGGYTF.

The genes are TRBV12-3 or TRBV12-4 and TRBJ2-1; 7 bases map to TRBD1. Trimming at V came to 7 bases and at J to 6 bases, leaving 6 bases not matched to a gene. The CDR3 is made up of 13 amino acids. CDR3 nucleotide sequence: TGTGCCAGCAAAATTGACAGGGTCAATGAGCAGTTCTTC. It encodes CASKIDRVNEQFF.

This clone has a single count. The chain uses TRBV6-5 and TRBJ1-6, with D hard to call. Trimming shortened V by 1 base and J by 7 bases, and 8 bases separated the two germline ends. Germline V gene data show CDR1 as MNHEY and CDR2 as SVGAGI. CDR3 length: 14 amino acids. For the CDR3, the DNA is TGTGCCAGCAGTTACTTAGATCGGAATTCACCCCTCCACTTT. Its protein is CASSYLDRNSPLHF.

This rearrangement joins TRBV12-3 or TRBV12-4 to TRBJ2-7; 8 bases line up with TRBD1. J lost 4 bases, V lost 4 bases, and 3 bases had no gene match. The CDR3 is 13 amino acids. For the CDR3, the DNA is TGTGCCAGCAGTTCCGACAGGGGTTACGAGCAGTACTTC. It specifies CASSSDRGYEQYF.

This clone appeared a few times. The CDR3 here is CATSDTGGTGELFF. The DNA of the CDR3 is TGTGCCACCAGTGATACGGGGGGGACCGGGGAGCTGTTTTTT. This chain joins TRBV24-1 and TRBJ2-2; 8 nucleotides align to TRBD2. CDR1 and CDR2 from the germline V gene are KGHDR and SFDVKD. The J segment lost 5 bases and the V segment lost 3 bases, leaving 1 base of the junction unmatched. This CDR3 contains 14 residues.

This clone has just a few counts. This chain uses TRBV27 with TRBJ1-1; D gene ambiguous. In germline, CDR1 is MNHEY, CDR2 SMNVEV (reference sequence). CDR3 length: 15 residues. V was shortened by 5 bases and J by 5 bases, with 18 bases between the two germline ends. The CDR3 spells CASSHGSTLGTEAFF. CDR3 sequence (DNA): TGTGCCAGCAGTCACGGGTCTACCCTTGGTACTGAAGCTTTCTTT.

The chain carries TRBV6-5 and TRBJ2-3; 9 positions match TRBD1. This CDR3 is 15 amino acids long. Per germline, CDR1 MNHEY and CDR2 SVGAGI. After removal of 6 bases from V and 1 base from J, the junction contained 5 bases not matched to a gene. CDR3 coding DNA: TGTGCCAGCAGCGAGGGGGACAGGGGCACAGATACGCAGTATTTT. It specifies CASSEGDRGTDTQYF.

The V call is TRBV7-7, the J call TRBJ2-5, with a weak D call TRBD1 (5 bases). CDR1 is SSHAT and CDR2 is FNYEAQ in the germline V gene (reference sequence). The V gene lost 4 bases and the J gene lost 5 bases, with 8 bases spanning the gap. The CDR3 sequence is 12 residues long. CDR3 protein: CASSSQGETQYF. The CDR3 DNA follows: TGTGCCAGCAGCTCTCAGGGTGAGACCCAGTACTTC.

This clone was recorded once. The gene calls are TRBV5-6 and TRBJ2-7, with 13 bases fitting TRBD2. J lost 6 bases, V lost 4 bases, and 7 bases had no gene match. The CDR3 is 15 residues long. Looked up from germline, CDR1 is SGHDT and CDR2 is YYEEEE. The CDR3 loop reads CASSKLAGGRSEQYF. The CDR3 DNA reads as TGTGCCAGCAGCAAACTAGCGGGGGGGCGTTCCGAGCAGTACTTC.

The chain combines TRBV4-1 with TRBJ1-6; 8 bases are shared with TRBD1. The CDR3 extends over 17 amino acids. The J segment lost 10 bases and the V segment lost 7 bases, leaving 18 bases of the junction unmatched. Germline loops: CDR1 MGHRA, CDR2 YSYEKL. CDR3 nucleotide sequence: TGCGCCAGCAACTTTGGAGGACAGGGACCTATTGGGTCACCCCTCCACTTT. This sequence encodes CASNFGGQGPIGSPLHF.

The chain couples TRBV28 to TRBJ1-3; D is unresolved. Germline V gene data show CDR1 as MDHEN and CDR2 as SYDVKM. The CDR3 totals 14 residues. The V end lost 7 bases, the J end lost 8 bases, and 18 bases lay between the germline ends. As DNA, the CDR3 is TGTGCCAGCATAAAAAATCGACCCGGGGACACCATATATTTT. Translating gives CASIKNRPGDTIYF.

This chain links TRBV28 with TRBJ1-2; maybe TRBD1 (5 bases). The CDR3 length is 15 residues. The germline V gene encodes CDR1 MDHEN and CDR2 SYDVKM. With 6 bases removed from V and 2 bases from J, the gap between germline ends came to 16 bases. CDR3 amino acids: CASRPARAGNYGYTF. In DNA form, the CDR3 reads TGTGCCAGCAGGCCAGCTAGGGCAGGGAACTATGGCTACACCTTC.

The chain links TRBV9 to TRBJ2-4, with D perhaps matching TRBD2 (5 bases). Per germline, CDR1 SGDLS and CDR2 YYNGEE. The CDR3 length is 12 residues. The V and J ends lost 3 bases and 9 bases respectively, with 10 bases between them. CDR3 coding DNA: TGTGCCAGCAGCGCCGGGGAAGGCATTCAGTACTTC. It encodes CASSAGEGIQYF.

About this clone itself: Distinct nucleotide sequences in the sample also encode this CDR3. DNA for the CDR3: TGCGCCAGCAGCTTGGGCGAGGGCACAGATACGCAGTATTTT. It encodes CASSLGEGTDTQYF. The chain is built from TRBV5-1 and TRBJ2-3; no clear D. Germline CDR1 reads SGHRS; CDR2 reads YFSETQ. This CDR3 has 14 amino acids. Trimming took off 0 bases at V and 1 base at J, with 6 bases between the two ends.

CDR3 sequence: CASSGAGSYNEQFF. The CDR3 nucleotides are TGCGCCAGCTCTGGGGCCGGCTCCTACAATGAGCAGTTCTTC. The V and J genes are TRBV5-1 and TRBJ2-1; D might be TRBD1 (5 bases). Germline loops: CDR1 SGHRS, CDR2 YFSETQ. V gave up 7 bases and J gave up 0 bases, with 11 bases separating them. The CDR3 spans 14 residues.

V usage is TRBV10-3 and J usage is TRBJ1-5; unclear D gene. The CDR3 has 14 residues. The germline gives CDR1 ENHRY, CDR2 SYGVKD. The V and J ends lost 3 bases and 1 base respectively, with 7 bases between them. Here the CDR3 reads CAISDSGSNQPQHF. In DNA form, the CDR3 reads TGTGCCATCAGTGATTCGGGGAGCAATCAGCCCCAGCATTTT.

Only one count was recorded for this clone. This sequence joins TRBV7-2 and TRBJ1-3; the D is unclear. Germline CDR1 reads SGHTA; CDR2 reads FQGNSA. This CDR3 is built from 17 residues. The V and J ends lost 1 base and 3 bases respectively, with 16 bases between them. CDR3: CASSLGGAPRSGNTIYF. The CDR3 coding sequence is TGTGCCAGCAGCTTAGGGGGAGCGCCAAGGAGTGGAAACACCATATATTTT.

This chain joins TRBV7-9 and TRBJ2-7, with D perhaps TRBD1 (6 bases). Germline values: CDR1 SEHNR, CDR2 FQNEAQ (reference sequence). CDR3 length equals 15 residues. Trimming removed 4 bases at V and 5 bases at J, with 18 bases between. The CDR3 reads CASSSQGQGWNEQYF. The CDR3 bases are TGTGCCAGCAGCTCTCAGGGCCAGGGGTGGAACGAGCAGTACTTC.

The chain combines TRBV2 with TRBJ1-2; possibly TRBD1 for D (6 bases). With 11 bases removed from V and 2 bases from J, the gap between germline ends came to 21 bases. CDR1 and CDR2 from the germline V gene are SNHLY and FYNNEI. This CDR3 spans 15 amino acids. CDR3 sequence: CASGTTTGTNYGYTF. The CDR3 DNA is TGTGCCTCCGGGACAACGACAGGTACCAACTATGGCTACACCTTC.

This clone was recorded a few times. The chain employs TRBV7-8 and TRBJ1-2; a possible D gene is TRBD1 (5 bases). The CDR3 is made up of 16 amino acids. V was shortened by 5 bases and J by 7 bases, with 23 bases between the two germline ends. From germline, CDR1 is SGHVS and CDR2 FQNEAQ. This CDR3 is CASSPLAAGTPFGYTF. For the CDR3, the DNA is TGTGCCAGCAGCCCCTTAGCAGCCGGGACTCCTTTTGGCTACACCTTC.